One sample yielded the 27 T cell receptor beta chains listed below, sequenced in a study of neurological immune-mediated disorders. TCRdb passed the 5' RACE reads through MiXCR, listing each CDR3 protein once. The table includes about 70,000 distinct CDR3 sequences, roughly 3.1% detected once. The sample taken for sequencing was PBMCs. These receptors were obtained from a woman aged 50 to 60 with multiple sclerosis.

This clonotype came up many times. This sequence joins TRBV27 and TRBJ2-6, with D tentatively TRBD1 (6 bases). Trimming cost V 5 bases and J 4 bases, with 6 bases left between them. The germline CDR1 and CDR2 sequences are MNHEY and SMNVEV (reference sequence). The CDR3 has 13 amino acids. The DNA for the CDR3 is TGTGCCAGCAGTAGGGGGGGGGCCAACGTCCTGACTTTC. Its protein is CASSRGGANVLTF.

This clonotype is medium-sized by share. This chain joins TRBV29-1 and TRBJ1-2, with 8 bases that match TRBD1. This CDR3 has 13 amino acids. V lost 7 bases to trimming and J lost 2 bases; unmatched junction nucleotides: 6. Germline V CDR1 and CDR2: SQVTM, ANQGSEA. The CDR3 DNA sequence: TGCAGCGCTGGACAGGGAACCAACTATGGCTACACCTTC. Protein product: CSAGQGTNYGYTF.

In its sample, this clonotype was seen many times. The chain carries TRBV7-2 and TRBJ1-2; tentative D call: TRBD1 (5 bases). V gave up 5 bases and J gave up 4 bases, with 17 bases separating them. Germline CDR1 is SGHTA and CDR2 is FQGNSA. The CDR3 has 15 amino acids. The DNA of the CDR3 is TGTGCCAGCAGCCCGGGGTCCGGGGCCATCTATGGCTACACCTTC. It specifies CASSPGSGAIYGYTF.

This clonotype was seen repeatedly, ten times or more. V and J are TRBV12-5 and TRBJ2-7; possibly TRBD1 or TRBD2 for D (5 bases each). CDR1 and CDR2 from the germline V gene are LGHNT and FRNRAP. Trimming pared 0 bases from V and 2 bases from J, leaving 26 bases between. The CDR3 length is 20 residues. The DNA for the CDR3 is TGTGCTAGTGGTTTGGTACAGCCACGAGTCTCCGGGATAGGGGCCTACGAGCAGTACTTC. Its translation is CASGLVQPRVSGIGAYEQYF.

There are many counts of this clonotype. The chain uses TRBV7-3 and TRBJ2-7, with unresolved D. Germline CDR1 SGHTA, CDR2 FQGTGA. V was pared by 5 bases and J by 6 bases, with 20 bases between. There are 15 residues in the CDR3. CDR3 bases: TGTGCCAGCAGCCCTGCGTTGGGATTTGAGGCCGAGCAGTACTTC. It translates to CASSPALGFEAEQYF.

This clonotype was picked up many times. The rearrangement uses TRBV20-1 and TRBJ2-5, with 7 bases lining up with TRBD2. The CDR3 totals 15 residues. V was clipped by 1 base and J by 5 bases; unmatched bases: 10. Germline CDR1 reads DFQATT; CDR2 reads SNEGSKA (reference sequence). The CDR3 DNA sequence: TGCAGTGCTAGAGGGACGGGCGGGGGTTCGGAGACCCAGTACTTC. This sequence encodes CSARGTGGGSETQYF.

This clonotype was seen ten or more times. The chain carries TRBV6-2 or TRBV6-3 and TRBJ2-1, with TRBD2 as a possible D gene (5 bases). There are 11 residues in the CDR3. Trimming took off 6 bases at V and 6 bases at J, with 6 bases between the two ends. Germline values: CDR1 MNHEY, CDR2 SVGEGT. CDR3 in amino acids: CASRGSNEQFF. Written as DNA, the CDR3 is TGTGCCAGCAGGGGGAGCAATGAGCAGTTCTTC.

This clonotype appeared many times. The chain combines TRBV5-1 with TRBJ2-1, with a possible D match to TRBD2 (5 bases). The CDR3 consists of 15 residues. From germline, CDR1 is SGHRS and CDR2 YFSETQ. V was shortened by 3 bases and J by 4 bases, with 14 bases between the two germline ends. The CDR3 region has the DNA TGCGCCAGCAGCTCCCTAGGACTCCTTTACAATGAGCAGTTCTTC. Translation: CASSSLGLLYNEQFF.

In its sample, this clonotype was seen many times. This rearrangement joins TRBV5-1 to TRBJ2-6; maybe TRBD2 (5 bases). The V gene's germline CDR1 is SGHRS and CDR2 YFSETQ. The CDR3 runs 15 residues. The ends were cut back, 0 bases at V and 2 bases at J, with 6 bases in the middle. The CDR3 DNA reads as TGCGCCAGCAGCTTGGGAGGGCCTGGGGCCAACGTCCTGACTTTC. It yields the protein CASSLGGPGANVLTF.

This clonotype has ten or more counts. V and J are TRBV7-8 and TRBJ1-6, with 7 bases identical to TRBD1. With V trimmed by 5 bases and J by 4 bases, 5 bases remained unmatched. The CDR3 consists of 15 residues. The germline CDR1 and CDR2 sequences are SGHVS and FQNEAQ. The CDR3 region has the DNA TGTGCCAGCAGCCCGCGGACAGGATATAATTCACCCCTCCACTTT. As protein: CASSPRTGYNSPLHF.

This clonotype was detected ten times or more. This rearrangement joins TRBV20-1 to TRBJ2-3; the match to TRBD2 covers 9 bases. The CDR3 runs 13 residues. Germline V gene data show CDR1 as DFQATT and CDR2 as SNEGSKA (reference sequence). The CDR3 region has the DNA TGCAGCGTCCCGGGACTAGCAGCCGATACGCAGTATTTT. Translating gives CSVPGLAADTQYF.

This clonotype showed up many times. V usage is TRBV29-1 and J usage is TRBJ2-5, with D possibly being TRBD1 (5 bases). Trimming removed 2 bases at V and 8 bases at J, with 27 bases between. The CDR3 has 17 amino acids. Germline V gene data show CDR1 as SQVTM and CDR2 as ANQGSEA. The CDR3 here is CSVESFPAIGQGITQYF. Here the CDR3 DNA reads TGCAGCGTTGAATCTTTCCCTGCTATAGGGCAGGGAATTACCCAGTACTTC.

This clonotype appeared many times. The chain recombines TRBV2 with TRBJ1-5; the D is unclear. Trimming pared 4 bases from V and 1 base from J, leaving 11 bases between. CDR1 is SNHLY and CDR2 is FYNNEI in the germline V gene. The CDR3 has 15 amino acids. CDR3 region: CASSGGQVSNQPQHF. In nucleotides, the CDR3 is TGTGCCAGCAGTGGAGGGCAGGTGAGCAATCAGCCCCAGCATTTT.

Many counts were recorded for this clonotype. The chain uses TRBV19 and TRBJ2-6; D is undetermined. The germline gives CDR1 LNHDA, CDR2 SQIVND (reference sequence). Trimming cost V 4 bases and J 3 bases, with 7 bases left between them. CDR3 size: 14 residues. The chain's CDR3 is CASSTKLGANVLTF. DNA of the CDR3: TGTGCCAGTAGTACTAAGCTTGGGGCCAACGTCCTGACTTTC.

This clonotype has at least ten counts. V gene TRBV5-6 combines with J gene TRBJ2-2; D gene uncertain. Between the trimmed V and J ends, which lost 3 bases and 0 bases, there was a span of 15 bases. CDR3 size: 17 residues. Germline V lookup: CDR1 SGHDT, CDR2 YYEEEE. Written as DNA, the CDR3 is TGTGCCAGCAGCTCTGATGTCCGGAACTCGAACACCGGGGAGCTGTTTTTT. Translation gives CASSSDVRNSNTGELFF.

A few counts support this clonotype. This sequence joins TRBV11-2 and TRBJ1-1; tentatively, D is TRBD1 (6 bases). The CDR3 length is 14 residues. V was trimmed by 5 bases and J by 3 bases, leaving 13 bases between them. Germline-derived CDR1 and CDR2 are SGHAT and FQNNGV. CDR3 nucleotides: TGTGCCAGCAGCCAGGGGATGGGGGACACTGAAGCTTTCTTT. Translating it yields CASSQGMGDTEAFF.

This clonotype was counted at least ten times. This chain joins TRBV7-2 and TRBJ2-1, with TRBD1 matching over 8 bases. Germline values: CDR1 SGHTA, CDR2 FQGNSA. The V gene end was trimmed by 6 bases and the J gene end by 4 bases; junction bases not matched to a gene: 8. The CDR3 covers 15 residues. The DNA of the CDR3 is TGTGCCAGCAGTTCTGACAGGGGAGGTTACAATGAGCAGTTCTTC. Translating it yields CASSSDRGGYNEQFF.

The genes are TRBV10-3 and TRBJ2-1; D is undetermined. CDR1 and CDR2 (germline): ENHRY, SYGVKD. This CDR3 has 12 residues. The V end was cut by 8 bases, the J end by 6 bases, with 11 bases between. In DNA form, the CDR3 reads TGTGCCATCGGTCCTAGTCGCAATGAGCAGTTCTTC. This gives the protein CAIGPSRNEQFF.

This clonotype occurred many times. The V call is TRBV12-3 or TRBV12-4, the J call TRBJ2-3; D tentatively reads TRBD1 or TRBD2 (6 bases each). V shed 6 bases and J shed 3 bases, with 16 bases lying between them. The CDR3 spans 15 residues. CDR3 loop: CASRSMGGRTDTQYF. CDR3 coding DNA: TGTGCCAGCAGAAGTATGGGGGGCCGTACAGATACGCAGTATTTT.

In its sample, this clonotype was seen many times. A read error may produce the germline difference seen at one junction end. The CDR3, as DNA: TGTGCCAGCAGTTTGGGACAGGGGGCTGGGGGCACTGAAGCTTTCTTT. Its protein is CASSLGQGAGGTEAFF. The chain recombines TRBV5-6 with TRBJ1-1, with 12 bases lining up with TRBD1. The CDR3 has 16 residues. Germline V CDR1 and CDR2: SGHDT, YYEEEE.

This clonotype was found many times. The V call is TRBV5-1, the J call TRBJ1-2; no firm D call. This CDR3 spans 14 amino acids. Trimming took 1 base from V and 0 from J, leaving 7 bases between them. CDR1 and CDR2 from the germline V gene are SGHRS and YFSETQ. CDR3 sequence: CASSLTPANYGYTF. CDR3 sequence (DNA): TGCGCCAGCAGCTTGACCCCGGCTAACTATGGCTACACCTTC.

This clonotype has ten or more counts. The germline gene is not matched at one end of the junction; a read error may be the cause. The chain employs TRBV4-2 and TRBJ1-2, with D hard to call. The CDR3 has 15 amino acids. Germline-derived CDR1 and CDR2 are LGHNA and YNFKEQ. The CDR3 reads CASTQTTRPNYGYTF. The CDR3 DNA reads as TGTGCCAGCACCCAAACGACACGGCCTAACTATGGCTACACCTTC.

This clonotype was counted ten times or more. Here the CDR3 DNA reads TGTGCCAGCAGTGAGTACAATGAGCAGTTCTTC. This sequence encodes CASSEYNEQFF. The chain combines TRBV2 with TRBJ2-1, with D uncertain. The germline V and J ends were trimmed by 3 bases and 4 bases, with 1 base remaining between them. Germline CDR1 is SNHLY and CDR2 is FYNNEI. The CDR3 runs 11 residues.

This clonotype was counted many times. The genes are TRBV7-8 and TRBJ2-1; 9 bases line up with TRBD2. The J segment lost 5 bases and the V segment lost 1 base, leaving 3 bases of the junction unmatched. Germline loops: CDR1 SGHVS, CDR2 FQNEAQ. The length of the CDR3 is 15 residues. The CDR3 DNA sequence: TGTGCCAGCAGCTTAGTGCGGGAGGGAAACAATGAGCAGTTCTTC. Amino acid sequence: CASSLVREGNNEQFF.

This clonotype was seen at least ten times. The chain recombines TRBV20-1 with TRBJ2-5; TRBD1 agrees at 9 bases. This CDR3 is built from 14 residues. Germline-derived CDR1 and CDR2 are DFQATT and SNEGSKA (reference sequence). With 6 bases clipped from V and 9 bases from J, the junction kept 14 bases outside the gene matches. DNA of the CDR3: TGCAGTGCACCTGGGACAGGGAGTGGGGGGGCCCAGTACTTC. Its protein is CSAPGTGSGGAQYF.

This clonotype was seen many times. This CDR3 is CAISEGGSEGTGETQYF. The CDR3, as DNA: TGTGCCATCAGTGAAGGAGGTAGCGAGGGGACAGGAGAGACCCAGTACTTC. The chain has TRBV10-3 and TRBJ2-5; 8 positions match TRBD1. V lost 3 bases and J lost 4; bases outside the gene matches: 13. Per germline, CDR1 ENHRY and CDR2 SYGVKD. This CDR3 is built from 17 residues.

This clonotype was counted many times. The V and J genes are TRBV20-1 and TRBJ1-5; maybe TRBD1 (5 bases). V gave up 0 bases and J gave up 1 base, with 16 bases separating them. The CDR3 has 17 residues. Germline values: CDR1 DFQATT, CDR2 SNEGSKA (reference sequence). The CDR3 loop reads CSARDFRKGPSNQPQHF. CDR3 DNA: TGCAGTGCTAGAGATTTCCGGAAGGGGCCGAGCAATCAGCCCCAGCATTTT.